This section outlines one T cell receptor beta chain sequence together with its context. Its antigen is not identified. This sample was taken from a study of regulatory T cells in long-lasting Graves disease. Time point: persistent/refractory GD, antithyroid drugs over 5 years with positive TRAb. Generation of the TCR library employed RNA extracted from PBMCs. EDTA tubes were used for drawing nine milliliters of peripheral blood. The study's findings and limits: A reduction in accuracy may have resulted from the small sample size. Patients with persistent Graves' had lower TCR diversity than newly diagnosed patients. Persistent disease was associated with favored TRBV28 usage and with favored use of TRBJ1-2 and TRBJ2-5.

This CDR3 region has 12 residues. The V end lost 3 bases, the J end lost 4 bases, and 7 bases lay between the germline ends. Per germline, CDR1 LNHDA and CDR2 SQIVND (reference sequence). Construction of TCR beta libraries relied on iRepertoire HTBI primers and on Arm-PCR targeting CDR3 regions. TCRdb re-derived calls from the multiplex PCR reads in MiXCR, one entry per CDR3 protein. The table lists 400,000 to 500,000 distinct CDR3 sequences, 20% to 25% of them singletons. This sequence joins TRBV19 and TRBJ2-7; D is undetermined. Here the sequenced sample was peripheral blood mononuclear cells (PBMCs), taken when the disease was refractory, from a patient treated with antithyroid drugs. The TCR sequence derives from a female donor with Graves disease. In nucleotides, the CDR3 is TGTGCCAGTAGTATTTTGGGGTACGAGCAGTACTTC. Residues: CASSILGYEQYF.